The rows below give T cell receptor beta chains drawn from one sample of a study of blood T cells in healthy people across ages. A single record per CDR3 protein comes from TCRdb applying MiXCR to the 5' RACE reads. The data show some 850,000 distinct CDR3 sequences, around 25% seen once. Separately, the same data were catalogued under a study of T cells of mothers and their children.

The material sequenced was blood. These receptors were obtained from a boy aged 5-17 years in good health. Each CDR3 is given with its conserved first and last residue.

v_call	j_call	cdr3_aa
TRBV7-2	TRBJ1-1	CASSSIRGFNTEAFF
TRBV28	TRBJ2-1	CASPGANNEQFF
TRBV20-1	TRBJ1-1	CSARPSRNTEAFF
TRBV15	TRBJ1-2	CATGEGVQNYGYTF
TRBV15	TRBJ2-7	CATSRGGTYGEQYF
TRBV5-1	TRBJ2-4	CASSSDLLAKNIQYF
TRBV7-9	TRBJ1-2	CASSFVEGAYGYTF
TRBV6-6	TRBJ2-6	CASRLGGPPVGANVLTF
TRBV7-2	TRBJ2-1	CASSLVGGSFNEQFF
TRBV5-1	TRBJ1-2	CASSLSTESYGYTF
TRBV30	TRBJ2-7	CAWSIRGGASSYEQYF
TRBV12-3/TRBV12-4	TRBJ1-2	CASSLDRGQSRSGYYGYTF
TRBV6-5	.	CASSYVRQVSYEQYF
TRBV3-1	TRBJ2-6	CASSRDGRANVLTF
TRBV7-2	TRBJ1-2	CASSSHRHIYGYTF
TRBV2	TRBJ2-5	CASTMTGLEQYF
TRBV7-9	TRBJ1-3	CASSSTGSGNTIYF
TRBV19	TRBJ2-1	CASSIDRGLYNEQFF
TRBV5-1	TRBJ2-3	CASSLSSGGANTQYF
TRBV5-4	TRBJ2-5	CASSLRIYGSEETQYF
TRBV20-1	TRBJ2-5	CSASVPGLPSETQYF
TRBV7-2	TRBJ2-5	CASSLMALAGEETQYF
TRBV3-1	TRBJ1-1	CASSHLGEVTEAFF
TRBV4-3	TRBJ1-1	CASSQVGGGFTEAFF
TRBV29-1	TRBJ2-7	CSVDCRGDSTSYEQYF
TRBV10-3	TRBJ2-5	CATGLAGGETQYF
TRBV7-9	TRBJ2-5	CASTSDRDFKEETQYF
TRBV7-9	TRBJ2-5	CASSDSRGETQYF
TRBV6-5	TRBJ2-7	CASSYTGTRAYEQYF
TRBV18	TRBJ2-7	CASSNRQDEQYF
TRBV28	TRBJ1-2	CASSLGSPNYGYTF
TRBV6-5	TRBJ1-1	CASRRAGLMFTEAFF
TRBV29-1	TRBJ1-1	CSPEEGNTEAFF
TRBV29-1	TRBJ2-3	CSVGIGGLLTDTQYF
TRBV5-4	TRBJ2-2	CASSFRLAGGNTGELFF